Listed below are T cell receptor beta chains from one sample, sequenced in a study of shared clonotypes between healthy human individuals. Data came from immunoSEQ multiplex PCR; TCRdb stores just in-frame clones and leaves some out. The sample records over 400,000 clones, around 73% being singletons. Sequenced input: PBMCs. These receptors were obtained from a woman aged 40-49 years in good health. Some clones in this sample may be carry-over from other donors' samples. CDR3s include the opening cysteine and the closing phenylalanine or tryptophan. A D gene is named only where the DNA matches it firmly. The size entry is marked missing in some rows and otherwise reads once, few, many or a size class.

abundance	j_gene	v_gene	d_gene	CDR3nt	CDR3aa
-	TRBJ2-1	TRBV27	-	TGTGCCAGCAGTTTACGCAGGGGCAATGACAATGAGCAGTTCTTC	CASSLRRGNDNEQFF
once	TRBJ1-6	TRBV28	TRBD1	TGTGCCAGCAACCCACAGGGGAGCTCCTATAATTCACCCCTCCACTTT	CASNPQGSSYNSPLHF
-	TRBJ2-1	TRBV10-3	TRBD1	TGTGCCATCAGTGAATCCGGGACAGGGGTCTACAATGAGCAGTTCTTC	CAISESGTGVYNEQFF
-	TRBJ2-5	TRBV18	-	TGTGCCAGCTCACCGACTATGGACGGTCAAGAGACCCAGTACTTC	CASSPTMDGQETQYF
-	TRBJ2-7	TRBV7-3	-	TGTGCCAGCAGCTTAATTTCGAACGCGTCCCCTTACGAGCAGTACTTC	CASSLISNASPYEQYF
-	TRBJ1-4	TRBV6-1	TRBD1	TGTGCCAGCAGTTCTACAGGGGGGGAAAAACTGTTTTTT	CASSSTGGEKLFF
few	TRBJ2-5	TRBV7-3	-	TGTGCCAGCAGCACGGTCTGGGGTGGGACCCAGTACTTC	CASSTVWGGTQYF
-	TRBJ2-7	TRBV18	TRBD1	TGTGCCAGCTCACCAGGACAGGGTGGATTGGGGCAGTACTTC	CASSPGQGGLGQYF
-	TRBJ2-7	TRBV6-1	-	TGTGCCAGCAGTGAAGTCAACACATACGAGCAGTACTTC	CASSEVNTYEQYF
-	TRBJ2-1	TRBV28	-	TGTGCCAGCAAGGACCGGCGGAATCACAATGAGCAGTTCTTC	CASKDRRNHNEQFF
-	TRBJ2-4	TRBV18	TRBD1	TGTGCCAGCTCACCAGGGACAGGGGTATCCAAAAACATTCAGTACTTC	CASSPGTGVSKNIQYF